The clone carrying this T cell receptor (beta chain) was seen at least ten times. Ophthalmopathic donors had moderate-to-severe activity, CAS ≥3 and NOSPECS ≥4, with disease that had lasted under 3 months. The data stem from a study of Graves' ophthalmopathy and Graves' hyperthyroidism. Amplifying from RNA transcripts, the study obtained TCR beta CDR3 regions. Scientists carried out first-round RT-PCR using HTBI primers and then a second-round multiplex PCR. TCRdb processed the multiplex PCR reads anew with MiXCR; each CDR3 protein has one entry. Counted here are about 220,000 distinct CDR3 sequences, 20% to 25% occurring once; the ten biggest clones make up around two fifths. Germline V gene sequence: CDR1 DFQATT, CDR2 SNEGSKA (reference sequence). This CDR3 comprises 16 residues. Trimming pared 4 bases from V and 2 bases from J, leaving 21 bases between.

The material sequenced was peripheral blood. This TCR came from a woman aged 45-59 years with Graves' ophthalmopathy. V is TRBV20-1 and J is TRBJ2-7, with D hard to call. CDR3 sequence reads: CSATPVANRPPYEQYF. The CDR3 coding sequence is TGCAGTGCTACCCCCGTGGCCAACCGTCCCCCCTACGAGCAGTACTTC.